The 24 T cell receptor beta chains below were found in one sample sequenced in a study of a mutant IDH1 vaccine in newly diagnosed glioma. Using immunoSEQ multiplex PCR, the repertoire was profiled, and TCRdb retains in-frame clones only, with some absent. Of roughly 28,000 clones detected, roughly 90% appear once; the ten largest clones hold 15% to 25%. Their cognate antigens are unknown. Time point indicated: week 5, during vaccination. Every vaccine dose comprised 300 ug of mutant IDH1 20-mer peptide plus topical imiquimod. The source material was PBMCs, sampled from a glioma patient whose treatment included an IDH1 peptide vaccine. The receptors here all came from a man aged 18 to 29 with glioma.

The CDR3 DNA is TGTGCCAGCAGCCGCAGGGAATCTGGGGCCAACGTCCTGACTTTC. Translated, it gives CASSRRESGANVLTF. The chain has TRBV13 and TRBJ2-6; D perhaps matches TRBD1 (5 bases). The germline CDR1 and CDR2 sequences are PRHDT and FYEKMQ (reference sequence). The CDR3 has 15 amino acids. The V and J ends lost 5 bases and 1 base respectively, with 9 bases between them.

This clone occurred once. The V gene is TRBV6-1, the J gene TRBJ1-6; weak D call: TRBD1 (5 bases). CDR3 length equals 12 residues. Trimming pared 8 bases from V and 10 bases from J, leaving 12 bases between. Germline lookup yields CDR1 MNHNS and CDR2 SASEGT. CDR3 bases: TGTGCCAGCCAGGGTTTGGGATCACCCCTCCACTTT. It encodes CASQGLGSPLHF.

This clone was observed a single time. The chain is built from TRBV4-2 and TRBJ2-5, with D perhaps matching TRBD2 (5 bases). Germline CDR1 reads LGHNA; CDR2 reads YNFKEQ. Trimming pared 1 base from V and 5 bases from J, leaving 5 bases between. The CDR3 runs 12 residues. CDR3 sequence: CASSQAGETQYF. As DNA, the CDR3 is TGTGCCAGCAGCCAAGCGGGGGAGACCCAGTACTTC.

V is TRBV5-6 and J is TRBJ1-5, with a weak D call TRBD1 (5 bases). Trimming shortened V by 4 bases and J by 3 bases, and 14 bases separated the two germline ends. From germline, CDR1 is SGHDT and CDR2 YYEEEE. The CDR3 spans 15 residues. The CDR3 nucleotides read TGTGCCAGCAGCCCGGGGGGACGGGTCAATCAGCCCCAGCATTTT. Protein: CASSPGGRVNQPQHF.

The genes are TRBV28 and TRBJ1-2, with 7 bases fitting TRBD1. CDR3 size: 13 residues. The germline CDR1 and CDR2 sequences are MDHEN and SYDVKM. Trimming cost V 6 bases and J 3 bases; bases outside gene matches: 4. The CDR3 here is CASSHGTDYGYTF. The CDR3 DNA reads TGTGCCAGCAGCCATGGGACAGACTATGGCTACACCTTC.

The rearrangement links TRBV30 to TRBJ1-4; D call uncertain. V was clipped by 7 bases and J by 3 bases, with 12 bases between them. Germline V CDR1 and CDR2: GTSNPN, SVGIG (reference sequence). The CDR3 has 13 residues. CDR3 loop: CAYGIGANEKLFF. The CDR3 DNA is TGTGCCTACGGAATTGGGGCTAATGAAAAACTGTTTTTT.

The CDR3 DNA is TGTGCCAGCAGCAGGGTGTCGAACACTGAAGCTTTCTTT. This sequence encodes CASSRVSNTEAFF. V gene TRBV2 combines with J gene TRBJ1-1; tentative D call: TRBD1 (5 bases). V was pared by 6 bases and J by 1 base, with 9 bases between. The CDR3 loop spans 13 amino acids. The germline gives CDR1 SNHLY, CDR2 FYNNEI.

The rearrangement links TRBV19 to TRBJ1-2; D not certain. The CDR3 runs 15 residues. Looked up from germline, CDR1 is LNHDA and CDR2 is SQIVND (reference sequence). The V end was cut by 1 base, the J end by 1 base, with 10 bases between. The CDR3 is CASSIVGSSNYGYTF. CDR3 sequence (DNA): TGTGCCAGTAGTATAGTAGGCAGCAGTAACTATGGCTACACCTTC.

The chain combines TRBV9 with TRBJ1-1, with a weak D call TRBD1 (5 bases). V was trimmed by 9 bases and J by 5 bases, leaving 20 bases between them. The germline CDR1 and CDR2 sequences are SGDLS and YYNGEE. CDR3 size: 14 residues. The CDR3 protein is CATSPWPEGTEAFF. The CDR3 DNA reads as TGTGCCACCTCGCCGTGGCCCGAGGGGACTGAAGCTTTCTTT.

This chain connects TRBV7-9 to TRBJ1-2; D unresolved. Germline-derived CDR1 and CDR2 are SEHNR and FQNEAQ (reference sequence). V lost 5 bases, J lost 4 bases, and 11 bases lay in between. CDR3 length equals 13 residues. Here the CDR3 reads CASSPNEVYGYTF. DNA of the CDR3: TGTGCCAGCAGCCCTAATGAGGTCTATGGCTACACCTTC.

The J gene is TRBJ2-2, the V gene TRBV7-9, with D perhaps matching TRBD2 (5 bases). Germline-derived CDR1 and CDR2 are SEHNR and FQNEAQ (reference sequence). This CDR3 is built from 15 residues. V lost 3 bases and J lost 0, with 8 bases in between. In DNA form, the CDR3 reads TGTGCCAGCAGCTTGGCGGGTTCGAACACCGGGGAGCTGTTTTTT. It specifies CASSLAGSNTGELFF.

This chain joins TRBV5-6 and TRBJ1-4; TRBD1 aligns across 7 bases. Germline lookup yields CDR1 SGHDT and CDR2 YYEEEE. Germline trimming cut 4 bases from V and 6 bases from J; bases unmatched to any gene: 12. The length of the CDR3 is 16 residues. The CDR3 spells CASSETTRGSDEKLFF. The CDR3 DNA is TGTGCCAGCAGCGAGACGACCAGGGGGTCCGATGAAAAACTGTTTTTT. The full variable domain, in which reference TRBV5-6 and TRBJ1-4 provide the parts outside the CDR3, is DAGVTQSPTHLIKTRGQQVTLRCSPKSGHDTVSWYQQALGQGPQFIFQYYEEEERQRGNFPDRFSGHQFPNYSSELNVNALLLGDSALYLCASSETTRGSDEKLFFGSGTQLSVL.

The rearrangement links TRBV7-9 to TRBJ1-2, with D hard to call. Looked up from germline, CDR1 is SEHNR and CDR2 is FQNEAQ (reference sequence). V gave up 0 bases and J gave up 8 bases, with 10 bases separating them. This CDR3 comprises 13 residues. DNA of the CDR3: TGTGCCAGCAGCTTAGCGAGGGTCGGGGGCTACACCTTC. Translation gives CASSLARVGGYTF.

The gene calls are TRBV6-6 and TRBJ2-7; D uncertain. V was trimmed by 5 bases and J by 2 bases, leaving 7 bases between them. In germline, CDR1 is MNHNY, CDR2 SVGAGI (reference sequence). The length of the CDR3 is 12 residues. CDR3 in DNA: TGTGCCAGCAGTCGGGCCGCCTACGAGCAGTACTTC. Translating it yields CASSRAAYEQYF.

The chain's CDR3 is CASSYSEALTGELFF. As DNA, the CDR3 is TGTGCCAGCAGTTACTCCGAGGCCCTCACCGGGGAGCTGTTTTTT. This chain connects TRBV6-6 to TRBJ2-2, with D uncertain. Germline V CDR1 and CDR2: MNHNY, SVGAGI (reference sequence). V was clipped by 0 bases and J by 4 bases, with 9 bases between them. The CDR3 runs to 15 residues.

The chain carries TRBV29-1 and TRBJ1-2; D call uncertain. The germline gives CDR1 SQVTM, CDR2 ANQGSEA. This CDR3 contains 14 residues. V was pared by 0 bases and J by 1 base, with 9 bases between. In DNA, the CDR3 is TGCAGCGTTGAAGATCTTGTAAATAACTATGGCTACACCTTC. It codes for CSVEDLVNNYGYTF.

This chain joins TRBV5-1 and TRBJ1-1; TRBD1 might be the D (5 bases). Trimming pared 3 bases from V and 1 base from J, leaving 16 bases between. The length of the CDR3 is 16 residues. Germline V gene data show CDR1 as SGHRS and CDR2 as YFSETQ. CDR3 DNA sequence: TGCGCCAGCAGCTGGGGTCCGGACACCCCGAACACTGAAGCTTTCTTT. Amino acid sequence: CASSWGPDTPNTEAFF.

V gene TRBV4-3 combines with J gene TRBJ2-4; no firm D call. The V gene lost 0 bases and the J gene lost 0 bases, with 9 bases spanning the gap. In germline, CDR1 is LGHNA, CDR2 YSLEER. The CDR3 runs to 16 residues. The CDR3 sequence is CASSQESAVAKNIQYF. The CDR3 DNA is TGCGCCAGCAGCCAAGAAAGCGCAGTAGCCAAAAACATTCAGTACTTC.

This chain connects TRBV14 to TRBJ1-1; D is unresolved. CDR1 is SGHDN and CDR2 is FVKESK in the germline V gene. Deletions cut 1 base from V and 4 bases from J, with 10 bases between. The CDR3 sequence is 14 residues long. This chain's CDR3 is CASSQGGPLTEAFF. CDR3 bases: TGTGCCAGCAGCCAAGGAGGGCCCCTCACTGAAGCTTTCTTT.

This chain links TRBV30 with TRBJ2-7, with TRBD1 matching 8 bases. Unmatched junction bases numbered 8, after V lost 2 bases and J lost 5 bases. The CDR3 has 14 amino acids. In germline, CDR1 is GTSNPN, CDR2 SVGIG (reference sequence). CDR3 amino acids: CAWSRETGVHEQYF. The DNA of the CDR3 is TGTGCCTGGAGTAGGGAGACAGGGGTTCACGAGCAGTACTTC.

The V and J genes are TRBV30 and TRBJ2-1, with TRBD1 identical over 8 bases. This CDR3 has 14 amino acids. V gave up 6 bases and J gave up 3 bases; unmatched junction bases: 7. CDR1 is GTSNPN, CDR2 SVGIG, per germline (reference sequence). The CDR3 reads CACQTGEFYNEQFF. The CDR3 nucleotides read TGTGCCTGCCAGACAGGGGAATTCTACAATGAGCAGTTCTTC.

On this clone: At one end the junction does not follow the germline gene, possibly because of a read error. The V gene is TRBV6-1, the J gene TRBJ1-2; TRBD1 agrees at 10 bases. The CDR3 extends over 15 amino acids. The V gene's germline CDR1 is MNHNS and CDR2 SASEGT. The CDR3 sequence is CASREDRGRPYGYTF. The CDR3 DNA follows: TGTGCCAGCAGAGAAGACAGGGGGCGCCCCTATGGCTACACCTTC.

This chain connects TRBV5-4 to TRBJ2-3; TRBD2 agrees at 7 bases. V was clipped by 5 bases and J by 0 bases; unmatched bases: 9. This CDR3 has 16 amino acids. The germline V gene has CDR1 SGHNT and CDR2 YYREEE (reference sequence). The CDR3 DNA is TGTGCCAGCAGGCATTGGCCTAGCGGTAGCACAGATACGCAGTATTTT. Translated, it gives CASRHWPSGSTDTQYF.

J is TRBJ1-2 and V is TRBV25-1, with 8 bases matching TRBD1. CDR3 size: 17 residues. The V gene end was trimmed by 4 bases and the J gene end by 2 bases; junction bases not matched to a gene: 12. CDR1 and CDR2 (germline): MGHDK, SYGVNS. The CDR3 loop reads CASSGKGQGAKNYGYTF. CDR3 DNA sequence: TGTGCCAGCAGTGGGAAAGGACAGGGCGCTAAGAACTATGGCTACACCTTC.